This TCR beta chain was documented in a study of cytomegalovirus exposure and HLA in healthy donors. CDR3 size: 15 residues. V lost 1 base to trimming and J lost 1 base; unmatched junction nucleotides: 0. The germline gives CDR1 SGHRS, CDR2 YFSETQ. This PCR relied on a set of 60 Vbeta primers and 13 Jbeta primers. Some clones are missing from TCRdb's copy, which holds only in-frame ones; the method was immunoSEQ multiplex PCR. The profile shows roughly 89,000 clones, 55% to 70% of them singletons. The chain couples TRBV5-1 to TRBJ2-2, with 8 bases matching TRBD2. The receptor was derived from a woman between 45 and 65 years old in good health and CMV-seropositive. Sequences were obtained from PBMCs. CDR3 DNA: TGCGCCAGCAGCTTGACTAGCGGGAACACCGGGGAGCTGTTTTTT. It specifies CASSLTSGNTGELFF.